The rows below give T cell receptor beta chains drawn from one sample of a study of molecular identifiers for immune sequencing clone quantification. TCRdb ran MiXCR on the PCR reads and lists one entry per CDR3 protein. Of some 88,000 distinct CDR3 sequences in the sample, over 20% were seen once. The sequenced material came from naive CD8+ T cells from blood, with Jurkat cell RNA spiked in. The receptors were sampled from a human donor in good health. Some libraries in this study had Jurkat cell RNA spiked in. Each CDR3 is given with its conserved first and last residue. A D gene is named only where the DNA matches it firmly. For some rows the clone size is stated as once, few or many, or as a class when expanded; others skip it.

DNA | CDR3 | V | size | D | J
TGTGCCAGCAGCTCCCTGCGGTACGAGCAGTACTTC | CASSSLRYEQYF | TRBV7-2 | few | NA | TRBJ2-7
TGCAGTGCCGGTCAGGACTCCAGCTCCTACGAGCAGTACTTC | CSAGQDSSSYEQYF | TRBV20-1 | many | NA | TRBJ2-7
TGTGCCAGTAGTTCTAGGGACAGGAACACTGAAGCTTTCTTT | CASSSRDRNTEAFF | TRBV19 | many | TRBD1 | TRBJ1-1
TGTGCCAGCAGTTTTACGCGCTCCTACGAGCAGTACTTC | CASSFTRSYEQYF | TRBV27 | NA | NA | TRBJ2-7
TGCAGTGCCCAGGGACTAGCGGCTTACGAGCAGTACTTC | CSAQGLAAYEQYF | TRBV20-1 | many | TRBD2 | TRBJ2-7
TGTGCCAGCCATATAGGGGCTGAAGCTTTCTTT | CASHIGAEAFF | TRBV27 | few | NA | TRBJ1-1
TGCAGGGCTAGAGATTTAACAGGGGGCACAGATACGCAGTATTTT | CRARDLTGGTDTQYF | TRBV20-1 | few | TRBD1 | TRBJ2-3
TGTGCCAGTATTACCGCTCATGGGCCCACAGATACGCAGTATTTT | CASITAHGPTDTQYF | TRBV19 | NA | NA | TRBJ2-3
TGTGCCAGCAGCCCACGGGGACAGGGTCACACTGAAGCTTTCTTT | CASSPRGQGHTEAFF | TRBV13 | many | TRBD1 | TRBJ1-1
TGTGCCAGCAGCCAAGTAGGTCCGGGCCACTTC | CASSQVGPGHF | TRBV14 | few | NA | TRBJ2-1
TGTGCCAGCAGTTTATCCGGGCGAGATACGCAGTATTTT | CASSLSGRDTQYF | TRBV27 | many | NA | TRBJ2-3
TGTGCCAGCAGCGCGGGGACTAGCTCCTACGAGCAGTACTTC | CASSAGTSSYEQYF | TRBV7-9 | many | TRBD2 | TRBJ2-7
TGTGCCATCAGTGGGTCGAGTCTGGGACAGGGGAGCTCGACCCAGCAAGCTAACTATGGCTACACCTTC | CAISGSSLGQGSSTQQANYGYTF | TRBV10-3 | NA | TRBD1 | TRBJ1-2
TGTGCCACCAGCAGAGAGGGAACAGGGGGCAATCAGCCCCAGCATTTT | CATSREGTGGNQPQHF | TRBV15 | few | TRBD1 | TRBJ1-5
TGCGCCAGCAGCCAAGAAGTCGCTAGCGGGCCTTGGGAGCAGTACTTC | CASSQEVASGPWEQYF | TRBV4-3 | few | TRBD2 | TRBJ2-7
TGTGCCAGCAGCCTCGGACAGGCTCGGTTGGGAGAGCAGTACTTC | CASSLGQARLGEQYF | TRBV9 | NA | TRBD1 | TRBJ2-7
TGCAGTGCTAGAGATACGGGTATCTCCTACAATGAGCAGTTCTTC | CSARDTGISYNEQFF | TRBV20-1 | NA | NA | TRBJ2-1
TGTGCCAGCAGTTTAAGGGGTCCGTTGAACCCAACCCTAGAGACCCAGTACTTC | CASSLRGPLNPTLETQYF | TRBV28 | few | NA | TRBJ2-5
TGTGCCAGCAGCCCACAGGGGACTGAGCAGTTCTTC | CASSPQGTEQFF | TRBV11-2 | NA | TRBD1 | TRBJ2-1
TGTGCCAGCAGCGTAGAAGGGACTAGCGGGGGCAATGAGCAGTTCTTC | CASSVEGTSGGNEQFF | TRBV9 | NA | TRBD2 | TRBJ2-1
TGTGCCAGCAGCGGGAGGCAGGGGCTGACAGATACGCAGTATTTT | CASSGRQGLTDTQYF | TRBV7-9 | many | NA | TRBJ2-3
TGCGCCAGCAGCCAAGATTTTGGAACACTAGCGGGGAGCACAGATACGCAGTATTTT | CASSQDFGTLAGSTDTQYF | TRBV4-3 | NA | TRBD2 | TRBJ2-3